The following is a T cell receptor beta chain sequence with its context. Sequencing libraries for TCR beta were prepared with iRepertoire HTBI primers and Arm-PCR of CDR3 regions. TCRdb fed the multiplex PCR reads into MiXCR, producing one record per CDR3 protein. This table holds a few hundred thousand distinct CDR3 sequences, approximately 10% found once. This sample is drawn from a study of regulatory T cells in long-lasting Graves disease. Study at large: The antithyroid drugs taken by newly diagnosed Graves' patients had been used for under 3 months.

Time point here: newly diagnosed GD, antithyroid drugs for less than 3 months. The TCR library was prepared using RNA isolated from PBMCs. CDR1 is DFQATT and CDR2 is SNEGSKA in the germline V gene (reference sequence). Trimming shortened V by 4 bases and J by 4 bases, and 25 bases separated the two germline ends. This CDR3 region has 18 residues. The sample also formed part of further work on T cells in Graves' hyperthyroidism and ophthalmopathy.

This sequence was found in a woman younger than 35 with Graves disease. The material sequenced was peripheral blood mononuclear cells (PBMCs), taken at new diagnosis, from a patient treated with antithyroid drugs. The chain links TRBV20-1 to TRBJ1-4; D gene uncertain. CDR3 residues: CSATVESPRWEYNEKLFF. For the CDR3, the DNA is TGCAGTGCTACCGTAGAGAGCCCGCGCTGGGAATATAATGAAAAACTGTTTTTT.